These 25 T cell receptor beta chains originate from one sample sequenced in a study of blood T cell repertoires in COVID-19. Clones were sequenced by immunoSEQ multiplex PCR, and TCRdb holds only the in-frame ones, with some missing. The table lists 45,000 to 55,000 clones, about 83% of them singletons, with roughly 1.5% in the top ten. Sequencing input: peripheral blood. Receptors originate from a man aged 50 to 60 with acute or convalescent COVID-19.

The chain uses TRBV6-6 and TRBJ2-3, with D hard to call. Germline V gene lookup returns CDR1 MNHNY and CDR2 SVGAGI (reference sequence). This CDR3 contains 13 residues. The V end lost 6 bases, the J end lost 3 bases, and 10 bases lay between the germline ends. This CDR3 is CASSLQRTDTQYF. CDR3 sequence (DNA): TGTGCCAGCAGCCTCCAGCGAACAGATACGCAGTATTTT.

The chain recombines TRBV24-1 with TRBJ1-2, with TRBD1 identical over 11 bases. Losses at the gene ends were 4 bases for V and 7 bases for J; bases not matched to a gene: 10. Germline CDR1 is KGHDR and CDR2 is SFDVKD. The CDR3 covers 16 residues. The CDR3 sequence is CATSESGTGGGGGYTF. CDR3 bases: TGTGCCACCAGTGAATCCGGGACAGGGGGGGGAGGTGGCTACACCTTC.

The chain carries TRBV24-1 and TRBJ1-2; 8 positions match TRBD1. The CDR3 covers 14 residues. Trimming removed 6 bases from V and 4 bases from J; junction bases left unmatched: 6. Germline-derived CDR1 and CDR2 are KGHDR and SFDVKD. The CDR3 here is CATSPGGAGYGYTF. The DNA of the CDR3 is TGTGCCACCAGTCCAGGGGGCGCGGGCTATGGCTACACCTTC.

V gene TRBV30 combines with J gene TRBJ1-5; D is uncertain. The germline V and J ends were trimmed by 3 bases and 0 bases, with 9 bases remaining between them. This CDR3 is 14 amino acids long. CDR1 is GTSNPN, CDR2 SVGIG, per germline (reference sequence). The CDR3 DNA is TGTGCCTGGAGAGCTGCTTATAGCAATCAGCCCCAGCATTTT. Its protein is CAWRAAYSNQPQHF.

This clone was picked up a small number of times. The V gene is TRBV21-1, the J gene TRBJ2-6; the tabulated D call, TRBD1, remains unverified against the DNA. TRBV21-1 is given as a pseudogene. The CDR3 runs to 17 residues. CDR3 region: CASSPNPYRDGANVLTF. The CDR3 DNA sequence: TGTGCCAGCAGCCCTAACCCCTACAGGGATGGGGCCAACGTCCTGACTTTC.

The chain recombines TRBV5-4 with TRBJ2-1, with TRBD1 identical over 9 bases. Germline V gives CDR1 SGHNT, CDR2 YYREEE (reference sequence). The V and J ends lost 4 bases and 9 bases, in that order; junction bases with no gene match: 8. The CDR3 runs to 14 residues. The CDR3 protein is CASSPGQGRGEQFF. The CDR3, as DNA: TGTGCCAGCAGCCCGGGACAGGGACGGGGTGAGCAGTTCTTC.

This clone has more than one count but fewer than ten. This rearrangement joins TRBV6-6 to TRBJ2-7; tentatively, D is TRBD2 (7 bases). The CDR3 loop spans 14 amino acids. V dropped 6 bases and J dropped 3 bases, with 15 bases sitting between them. Germline assignment: CDR1 MNHNY and CDR2 SVGAGI (reference sequence). CDR3: CASRLGGGVYEQYF. In DNA form, the CDR3 reads TGTGCCAGCAGACTTGGAGGGGGGGTCTACGAGCAGTACTTC.

The chain recombines TRBV27 with TRBJ1-2; the D gene is possibly TRBD1 (6 bases). The V gene lost 5 bases and the J gene lost 4 bases, with 17 bases spanning the gap. Germline V gives CDR1 MNHEY, CDR2 SMNVEV (reference sequence). CDR3 length: 15 residues. The CDR3 DNA is TGTGCCAGCAGTCCACCGGACAGCTTAGGCTATGGCTACACCTTC. Encoded protein: CASSPPDSLGYGYTF.

This sequence joins TRBV5-1 and TRBJ2-6; D is perhaps TRBD2 (5 bases). The germline V and J ends were trimmed by 4 bases and 3 bases, with 8 bases remaining between them. The germline V gene has CDR1 SGHRS and CDR2 YFSETQ. The CDR3 sequence is 14 residues long. The CDR3 DNA reads as TGCGCCAGCAGCAGCAGCGGTGGGGCCAACGTCCTGACTTTC. This codes for CASSSSGGANVLTF.

J is TRBJ2-5 and V is TRBV19; D unresolved. Per germline, CDR1 LNHDA and CDR2 SQIVND (reference sequence). This CDR3 spans 16 amino acids. V was clipped by 5 bases and J by 0 bases, with 16 bases between them. This chain's CDR3 is CASSRKGGLYQETQYF. The CDR3 bases are TGTGCCAGTAGTCGTAAAGGCGGATTGTACCAAGAGACCCAGTACTTC. Filled out from reference TRBV19 and TRBJ2-5, the complete variable domain reads DGGITQSPKYLFRKEGQNVTLSCEQNLNHDAMYWYRQDPGQGLRLIYYSQIVNDFQKGDIAEGYSVSREKKESFPLTVTSAQKNPTAFYLCASSRKGGLYQETQYFGPGTRLLVL.

The J gene is TRBJ1-5, the V gene TRBV7-9; 10 bases are shared with TRBD1. Trimming cost V 1 base and J 5 bases; bases outside gene matches: 5. CDR1 is SEHNR, CDR2 FQNEAQ, per germline (reference sequence). CDR3 length: 16 amino acids. The CDR3 region is CASSLGTGGGDQPQHF. CDR3 sequence (DNA): TGTGCCAGCAGCTTAGGGACAGGGGGAGGTGATCAGCCCCAGCATTTT. The full variable domain, its missing parts supplied by reference TRBV7-9 and TRBJ1-5, is DTGVSQNPRHKITKRGQNVTFRCDPISEHNRLYWYRQTLGQGPEFLTYFQNEAQLEKSRLLSDRFSAERPKGSFSTLEIQRTEQGDSAMYLCASSLGTGGGDQPQHFGDGTRLSIL.

CDR3 nucleotides: TGTGCCAGCAGCCAAGATCTCTCAGGGTTAGCCTATGGCTACACCTTC. This gives the protein CASSQDLSGLAYGYTF. The chain recombines TRBV3-1 (or the pseudogene TRBV3-2) with TRBJ1-2; D perhaps matches TRBD1 (5 bases). This CDR3 spans 16 amino acids. V gave up 0 bases and J gave up 4 bases, with 15 bases separating them. In germline, CDR1 is LGHDT, CDR2 YNNKEL (reference sequence).

Of note for this clone: Other DNA sequences in the sample encode the same CDR3. CDR3 sequence reads: CASSQDRGQGTDTQYF. The CDR3 nucleotides are TGCGCCAGCAGCCAAGATCGGGGACAGGGGACAGATACGCAGTATTTT. V usage is TRBV4-3 and J usage is TRBJ2-3, with 10 nucleotides matching TRBD1. With V trimmed by 0 bases and J by 3 bases, 3 bases remained unmatched. This CDR3 has 16 amino acids. The V gene's germline CDR1 is LGHNA and CDR2 YSLEER.

The chain combines TRBV6-2 or TRBV6-3 with TRBJ2-1, with 12 bases aligning to TRBD2. J was trimmed by 0 bases and V by 5 bases; bases with no gene match: 17. The germline V gene has CDR1 MNHEY and CDR2 SVGEGT. The CDR3 sequence is 21 residues long. CDR3 in DNA: TGTGCCAGCAGTCCGCATGGGGTTGGGCTAGCGGGAGGGAGCTCCTACAATGAGCAGTTCTTC. This encodes CASSPHGVGLAGGSSYNEQFF.

The sample holds a few counts of this clone. The chain joins TRBV7-2 to TRBJ2-3; 8 positions agree with TRBD1. Looked up from germline, CDR1 is SGHTA and CDR2 is FQGNSA. The CDR3 loop spans 14 amino acids. Losses at the gene ends were 7 bases for V and 7 bases for J; bases not matched to a gene: 10. The CDR3 reads CASKERQGANTQYF. DNA for the CDR3: TGTGCCAGCAAGGAAAGGCAGGGGGCGAATACGCAGTATTTT.

The rearrangement links TRBV28 to TRBJ1-6; D uncertain. V was clipped by 2 bases and J by 10 bases, with 6 bases between them. Germline lookup yields CDR1 MDHEN and CDR2 SYDVKM. CDR3 length: 12 residues. The CDR3 region is CASSLTRSPLHF. CDR3 DNA: TGTGCCAGCAGTTTAACTAGATCACCCCTCCACTTT. Full variable domain (remainder filled in from reference TRBV28 and TRBJ1-6): DVKVTQSSRYLVKRTGEKVFLECVQDMDHENMFWYRQDPGLGLRLIYFSYDVKMKEKGDIPEGYSVSREKKERFSLILESASTNQTSMYLCASSLTRSPLHFGNGTRLTVT.

The J gene is TRBJ1-3, the V gene TRBV4-2; D perhaps matches TRBD1 (6 bases). The CDR3 extends over 17 amino acids. Per the germline V gene, CDR1 is LGHNA and CDR2 is YNFKEQ. V lost 1 base, J lost 2 bases, and 15 bases lay in between. This chain's CDR3 is CASSQGVDSFPGNTIYF. As DNA, the CDR3 is TGTGCCAGCAGCCAAGGAGTGGACAGTTTCCCTGGAAACACCATATATTTT.

The chain is built from TRBV5-4 and TRBJ1-4, with a weak D call TRBD1 (6 bases). The V gene's germline CDR1 is SGHNT and CDR2 YYREEE (reference sequence). CDR3 length equals 18 residues. Trimming removed 2 bases at V and 0 bases at J, with 17 bases between. The DNA for the CDR3 is TGTGCCAGCAGCTTCCTAGGGCGGGGGCGAGCAACTAATGAAAAACTGTTTTTT. Residues: CASSFLGRGRATNEKLFF.

The V call is TRBV7-2, the J call TRBJ1-1; TRBD1 is a possible D gene (5 bases). Germline V CDR1 and CDR2: SGHTA, FQGNSA. Deletions cut 1 base from V and 10 bases from J, with 19 bases between. The CDR3 covers 15 residues. CDR3 DNA sequence: TGTGCCAGCAGCTTAGTTCACGGGGGGGGATTTGGAGCTTTCTTT. This sequence encodes CASSLVHGGGFGAFF.

This chain uses TRBV29-1 with TRBJ2-7, with TRBD2 matching over 11 bases. There are 16 residues in the CDR3. The germline V gene has CDR1 SQVTM and CDR2 ANQGSEA. V trimming: 5 bases; J trimming: 2 bases; junction bases outside the gene matches: 11. CDR3 protein: CSVSGTSGDLTYEQYF. The CDR3 nucleotides read TGCAGCGTTTCAGGGACTAGCGGAGACTTAACCTACGAGCAGTACTTC.

The chain combines TRBV7-9 with TRBJ2-7; 8 positions match TRBD1. Germline loops: CDR1 SEHNR, CDR2 FQNEAQ (reference sequence). The CDR3 has 15 residues. Germline trimming cut 5 bases from V and 2 bases from J; bases unmatched to any gene: 8. The CDR3 coding sequence is TGTGCCAGCAGCCCCAGGACAGGGCCACCCTACGAGCAGTACTTC. Protein product: CASSPRTGPPYEQYF.

The V and J genes are TRBV2 and TRBJ2-3; no clear D gene. This CDR3 comprises 14 residues. Trimming took off 4 bases at V and 5 bases at J, with 13 bases between the two ends. Germline CDR1 is SNHLY and CDR2 is FYNNEI. The CDR3 protein is CASSVVTAIDTQYF. The CDR3 DNA sequence: TGTGCCAGCAGTGTAGTAACAGCTATAGATACGCAGTATTTT. Complete variable domain (other parts from reference TRBV2 and TRBJ2-3): EPEVTQTPSHQVTQMGQEVILRCVPISNHLYFYWYRQILGQKVEFLVSFYNNEISEKSEIFDDQFSVERPDGSNFTLKIRSTKLEDSAMYFCASSVVTAIDTQYFGPGTRLTVL.

This clone was found once. The chain links TRBV6-6 to TRBJ2-5; 12 bases are a match to TRBD1. This CDR3 contains 15 residues. Germline loops: CDR1 MNHNY, CDR2 SVGAGI (reference sequence). Trimming took 2 bases from V and 5 from J; bases not matched to a gene: 3. The CDR3 is CASSYGTGGMETQYF. As DNA, the CDR3 is TGTGCCAGCAGTTACGGGACAGGGGGCATGGAGACCCAGTACTTC.

The V gene is TRBV29-1, the J gene TRBJ2-2; 7 nucleotides agree with TRBD1. Germline-derived CDR1 and CDR2 are SQVTM and ANQGSEA. Trimming at V came to 0 bases and at J to 6 bases, leaving 4 bases not matched to a gene. The CDR3 length is 14 residues. In DNA, the CDR3 is TGCAGCGTTGAAGAACAGGGGAAGGCCGGGGAGCTGTTTTTT. Translation: CSVEEQGKAGELFF.

The V call is TRBV11-3, the J call TRBJ2-1; the match to TRBD2 covers 10 bases. Germline V gene lookup returns CDR1 SGHNT and CDR2 YENEEA. CDR3 length equals 16 residues. J lost 7 bases, V lost 4 bases, and 10 bases had no gene match. The CDR3 here is CASSSSLASGRNEQFF. The CDR3 nucleotides are TGTGCCAGCAGCTCCTCCTTAGCTAGCGGGAGAAATGAGCAGTTCTTC.